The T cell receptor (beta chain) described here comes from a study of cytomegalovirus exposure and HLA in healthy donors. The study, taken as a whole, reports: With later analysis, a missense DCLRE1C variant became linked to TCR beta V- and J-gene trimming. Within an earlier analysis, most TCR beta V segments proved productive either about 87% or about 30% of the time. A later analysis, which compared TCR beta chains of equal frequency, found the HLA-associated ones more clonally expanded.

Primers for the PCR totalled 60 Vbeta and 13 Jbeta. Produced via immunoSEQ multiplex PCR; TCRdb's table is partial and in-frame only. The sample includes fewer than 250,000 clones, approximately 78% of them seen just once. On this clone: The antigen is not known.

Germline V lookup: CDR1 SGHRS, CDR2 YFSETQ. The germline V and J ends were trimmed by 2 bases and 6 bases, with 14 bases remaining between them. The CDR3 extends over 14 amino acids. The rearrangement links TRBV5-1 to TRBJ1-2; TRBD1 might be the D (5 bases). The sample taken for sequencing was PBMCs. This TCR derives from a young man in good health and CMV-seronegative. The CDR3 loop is CASSFTQGGNGYTF. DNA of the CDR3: TGCGCCAGCAGCTTTACTCAGGGAGGAAATGGCTACACCTTC.